The text below deals with one T cell receptor (beta chain). The target antigen is unknown. With 3 bases removed from V and 5 bases from J, the gap between germline ends came to 9 bases. There are 13 residues in the CDR3. Germline V gives CDR1 SGHTA, CDR2 FQGNSA. This entry belongs to a study of CD8+ T cells in alopecia areata. Background on the study: The study gave treated patients oral tofacitinib at 5 to 10 mg twice daily.

Whole-study findings and limits: Clonality was higher in lesional than normal scalp, especially in alopecia totalis/universalis.

The authors extracted RNA and reverse transcribed it into cDNA as the sequencing template. Repertoires were generated with immunoSEQ multiplex PCR, while TCRdb's copy carries only in-frame clones and drops some. Among under 250,000 clones listed, roughly 57% were seen once. The sequence was collected from a human donor with alopecia areata. This chain uses TRBV7-2 with TRBJ2-3; unclear D gene. The sample was CD4+ T cells sorted from blood, taken at week 0. For the CDR3, the DNA is TGTGCCAGCAGCTTTCGCAAGGGAGATACGCAGTATTTT. It encodes CASSFRKGDTQYF.